The 19 T cell receptor beta chains below come from one sample, sequenced in a study of T cells in Graves' hyperthyroidism and ophthalmopathy (dated by TCRdb to about 2019). Libraries were built with multiplex PCR. TCRdb lists the instrument as Illumina HiSeq 2000. The TCR beta CDR3 regions were amplified from the RNA transcripts. For the first round of RT-PCR on the TCR CDR3, the HTBI primer set was used together with the Qiagen OneStep RT-PCR kit. TCRdb ran its own pipeline on the public reads, namely fastp trimming at Q25 and MiXCR clone calling, and kept in-frame beta chains. A single entry per CDR3 protein holds the most common genes and DNA from its merged rows. The sample records a few hundred thousand distinct CDR3 sequences, around a fifth of which are singletons. Jointly, the top ten make up 49% of the sample. The sample consisted of blood. The source of these receptors is a woman aged 70 to 79 with Graves' ophthalmopathy.

This clonotype occurred a few times. The chain links TRBV3-1 to TRBJ2-2; D remains ambiguous. Germline CDR1 reads LGHDT; CDR2 reads YNNKEL (reference sequence). Trimming shortened V by 3 bases and J by 5 bases, and 7 bases separated the two germline ends. The CDR3 has 13 residues. CDR3 sequence (DNA): TGTGCCAGCAGCCAGGGTTTAACCGGGGAGCTGTTTTTT. Its translation is CASSQGLTGELFF.

Concerning this clonotype: A much bigger clone sits one base away, suggesting this may be a read error. This chain uses TRBV11-2 with TRBJ2-1; D remains unclear. From germline, CDR1 is SGHAT and CDR2 FQNNGV. This CDR3 spans 14 amino acids. The CDR3 loop is CASSLVSPFNEQLF. The CDR3 bases are TGTGCCAGCAGCTTAGTAAGCCCCTTCAATGAGCAGCTCTTC.

The CDR3 protein is CAWSQGGQGQEKLFF. CDR3 DNA sequence: TGTGCCTGGAGCCAAGGGGGACAGGGGCAAGAAAAACTGTTTTTT. The genes are TRBV30 and TRBJ1-4; TRBD1 matches at 10 bases. Germline V gene lookup returns CDR1 GTSNPN and CDR2 SVGIG (reference sequence). The CDR3 covers 15 residues. After removal of 3 bases from V and 8 bases from J, the junction contained 9 bases not matched to a gene.

The chain links TRBV2 to TRBJ2-7; tentatively, D is TRBD1 (5 bases). Trimming stripped 8 bases from V and 0 bases from J, with 14 bases between. The CDR3 runs to 14 residues. Germline V gives CDR1 SNHLY, CDR2 FYNNEI. DNA for the CDR3: TGTGCCAGCCAAAAAGGGGTGGGCTCCTACGAGCAGTACTTC. Translating it yields CASQKGVGSYEQYF.

CDR3 sequence reads: CATSRRTSPNEQYF. CDR3 DNA: TGTGCCACCAGCCGCCGAACTAGCCCGAACGAGCAGTACTTC. The rearrangement links TRBV15 to TRBJ2-7; TRBD2 might be the D (6 bases). Germline V lookup: CDR1 LNHNV, CDR2 YYDKDF (reference sequence). The CDR3 consists of 14 residues. V was pared by 5 bases and J by 5 bases, with 16 bases between.

The CDR3 protein is CASSLVGQPFYGYTF. The CDR3 DNA sequence: TGTGCCAGCAGCTTAGTTGGACAGCCTTTCTATGGCTACACCTTC. The J gene is TRBJ1-2, the V gene TRBV7-9, with a possible D match to TRBD1 (6 bases). The CDR3 totals 15 residues. Trimming left V 1 base short and J 4 bases short, with 13 bases between. From germline, CDR1 is SEHNR and CDR2 FQNEAQ (reference sequence).

The V gene is TRBV11-2, the J gene TRBJ1-1; D perhaps matches TRBD1 (5 bases). Germline V lookup: CDR1 SGHAT, CDR2 FQNNGV. The CDR3 is made up of 14 amino acids. Trimming removed 5 bases at V and 6 bases at J, with 16 bases between. CDR3 sequence reads: CASSPQGLGSEAFF. In DNA form, the CDR3 reads TGTGCCAGCAGCCCCCAGGGTCTGGGCTCTGAAGCTTTCTTT.

V gene TRBV6-2 or TRBV6-3 combines with J gene TRBJ2-1; D possibly corresponds to TRBD1 (6 bases). V dropped 8 bases and J dropped 2 bases, with 16 bases sitting between them. Per the germline V gene, CDR1 is MNHEY and CDR2 is SVGEGT. This CDR3 comprises 15 residues. CDR3 DNA sequence: TGTGCCAGCTCACCCCACAGGGCCCCCTACAATGAGCAGTTCTTC. It codes for CASSPHRAPYNEQFF.

This clonotype was counted many times. V gene TRBV30 combines with J gene TRBJ2-5; 7 bases fit TRBD2. CDR3 length: 14 amino acids. Germline V CDR1 and CDR2: GTSNPN, SVGIG (reference sequence). V dropped 3 bases and J dropped 5; count of bases not matched to a gene: 9. This CDR3 is CAWRGGTPWETQYF. CDR3 sequence (DNA): TGTGCCTGGAGGGGGGGGACTCCCTGGGAGACCCAGTACTTC.

This clonotype showed up many times. The CDR3 reads CSAQRGSTNQPQHF. The CDR3 DNA reads as TGCAGTGCCCAGAGGGGATCGACAAATCAGCCCCAGCATTTT. The rearrangement joins TRBV20-1 to TRBJ1-5; a possible D gene is TRBD1 (5 bases). The CDR3 covers 14 residues. Trimming shortened V by 6 bases and J by 4 bases, and 16 bases separated the two germline ends. The germline V gene has CDR1 DFQATT and CDR2 SNEGSKA (reference sequence).

V usage is TRBV4-1 and J usage is TRBJ2-1, with a possible D match to TRBD2 (6 bases). Trimming took 0 bases from V and 9 from J, leaving 12 bases between them. The CDR3 runs to 14 residues. Germline lookup yields CDR1 MGHRA and CDR2 YSYEKL. CDR3 bases: TGCGCCAGCAGCCAAGACTGGAGGGGTGGTGAGCAGTTCTTC. Encoded protein: CASSQDWRGGEQFF.

This clonotype appeared many times. The V call is TRBV7-9, the J call TRBJ2-7; maybe TRBD2 (6 bases). Germline CDR1 SEHNR, CDR2 FQNEAQ (reference sequence). The V end lost 3 bases, the J end lost 3 bases, and 15 bases lay between the germline ends. There are 15 residues in the CDR3. CDR3 residues: CASSFGWREIYEQYF. DNA of the CDR3: TGTGCCAGCAGCTTTGGTTGGCGGGAAATCTACGAGCAGTACTTC.

This clonotype has at least ten counts. The rearrangement links TRBV12-3 or TRBV12-4 to TRBJ2-1; 8 bases are a match to TRBD2. The length of the CDR3 is 15 residues. Trimming cost V 6 bases and J 5 bases; bases outside gene matches: 9. The CDR3: CASRADGLANNEQFF. DNA of the CDR3: TGTGCCAGCAGGGCCGACGGACTAGCCAACAATGAGCAGTTCTTC.

The chain recombines TRBV15 with TRBJ2-7; 9 nucleotides agree with TRBD1. The V gene end was trimmed by 3 bases and the J gene end by 2 bases; junction bases not matched to a gene: 8. This CDR3 comprises 16 residues. Germline CDR1 reads LNHNV; CDR2 reads YYDKDF (reference sequence). The CDR3 DNA is TGTGCCACCAGCAGTTTCGCCGGACAGGGGACCTACGAGCAGTACTTC. It codes for CATSSFAGQGTYEQYF.

This chain joins TRBV29-1 and TRBJ1-1, with D unclear. The CDR3 consists of 11 residues. From germline, CDR1 is SQVTM and CDR2 ANQGSEA. The V and J ends lost 5 bases and 4 bases respectively, with 8 bases between them. CDR3 loop: CSVTEFTEAFF. Written as DNA, the CDR3 is TGCAGCGTTACGGAATTCACTGAAGCTTTCTTT.

The chain couples TRBV6-1 to TRBJ1-2; possible D gene TRBD1, 6 bases. CDR3 size: 16 residues. In germline, CDR1 is MNHNS, CDR2 SASEGT. V gave up 5 bases and J gave up 4 bases, with 20 bases separating them. The CDR3 reads CASSYVALGGAYGYTF. The CDR3 DNA is TGTGCCAGCAGTTACGTGGCCTTGGGGGGGGCCTATGGCTACACCTTC.

The rearrangement links TRBV18 to TRBJ2-7; D tentatively fits TRBD1 or TRBD2 (5 bases each). V was clipped by 6 bases and J by 2 bases, with 14 bases between them. In germline, CDR1 is KGHSH, CDR2 LQKENI. CDR3 length: 14 residues. The DNA of the CDR3 is TGTGCCAGCTCGCACCGGGACGGGACCTACGAGCAGTACTTC. As protein: CASSHRDGTYEQYF.

This clonotype came up a few times. V is TRBV30 and J is TRBJ1-2; 7 nucleotides agree with TRBD1. From germline, CDR1 is GTSNPN and CDR2 SVGIG (reference sequence). V was pared by 7 bases and J by 12 bases, with 5 bases of the junction left unmatched. CDR3 length: 9 amino acids. The CDR3 bases are TGTGCCTCAAACAGGGGCAACACCTTC. Its protein product is CASNRGNTF.

V and J are TRBV20-1 and TRBJ2-5; D uncertain. The CDR3 has 10 amino acids. V was clipped by 3 bases and J by 5 bases, with 4 bases between them. From germline, CDR1 is DFQATT and CDR2 SNEGSKA (reference sequence). CDR3 protein: CSASWETQYF. In DNA form, the CDR3 reads TGCAGTGCTAGTTGGGAGACCCAGTACTTC.